A selection of T cell receptor beta chains follows, all from one sample in a study of identical twins. TCRdb reprocessed the 5' RACE reads with MiXCR, giving one entry per CDR3 protein. The table shows hundreds of thousands of distinct CDR3 sequences, with 5.5% to 7.5% occurring only once. The sample taken for sequencing was naive T cells sorted from blood. These receptors all stem from a man younger than 35 in good health. The CDR3 runs from the conserved cysteine through the conserved F or W. The D gene is left open where the match is weak. Where a row states a size, it is once, few, many or the class of an expanded clone; other rows omit it.

v_gene	d_gene	abundance	j_gene	CDR3aa	CDR3nt
TRBV29-1	NA	few	TRBJ1-2	CSVVGGRDYGYTF	TGCAGCGTGGTAGGGGGGAGGGACTATGGCTACACCTTC
TRBV7-9	TRBD2	NA	TRBJ2-1	CASSPRGGPYNEQFF	TGTGCCAGCAGCCCACGGGGGGGACCTTACAATGAGCAGTTCTTC
TRBV12-3/TRBV12-4	NA	NA	TRBJ2-1	CASTGRETSYNEQFF	TGTGCCAGCACCGGTCGGGAGACCTCCTACAATGAGCAGTTCTTC
TRBV6-5	NA	many	TRBJ1-5	CASSYRNSAQPQHF	TGTGCCAGCAGTTACCGCAATAGCGCTCAGCCCCAGCATTTT
TRBV29-1	NA	many	TRBJ2-1	CSDIGRNNEQFF	TGCAGCGATATCGGACGAAACAATGAGCAGTTCTTC
TRBV7-2	TRBD1	many	TRBJ2-1	CASSPRTGSSYNEQFF	TGTGCCAGCAGCCCAAGGACAGGGAGCTCCTACAATGAGCAGTTCTTC
TRBV12-3/TRBV12-4	NA	many	TRBJ2-1	CASRTRANEQFF	TGTGCCAGCAGGACGAGGGCCAATGAGCAGTTCTTC
TRBV21-1	NA	few	TRBJ1-6	CASSNRGGPRNSPLHF	TGTGCCAGCAGCAATAGAGGGGGACCACGGAATTCACCCCTCCACTTT
TRBV7-6	TRBD2	NA	TRBJ2-7	CASSLAPGASGLSYEQYF	TGTGCCAGCAGCTTAGCCCCTGGGGCTAGCGGCCTTTCCTACGAGCAGTACTTC
TRBV12-3/TRBV12-4	NA	few	TRBJ1-5	CASSLGPTVVQPQHF	TGTGCCAGCAGTTTAGGGCCCACGGTCGTTCAGCCCCAGCATTTT
TRBV12-3/TRBV12-4	NA	many	TRBJ2-5	CASSLQGLYQETQYF	TGTGCCAGCAGTCTACAGGGTTTGTACCAAGAGACCCAGTACTTC
TRBV30	TRBD2	many	TRBJ2-3	CAWKGSGKDTQYF	TGTGCCTGGAAAGGTAGCGGGAAAGATACGCAGTATTTT
TRBV29-1	NA	many	TRBJ1-1	CSVSAGVIRNTEAFF	TGCAGCGTTTCGGCAGGGGTGATTCGGAACACTGAAGCTTTCTTT
TRBV20-1	NA	NA	TRBJ2-3	CGLKLVDTQYF	TGCGGCTTAAAGCTAGTAGATACGCAGTATTTT
TRBV5-1	NA	many	TRBJ1-1	CASKERGEHEAFF	TGCGCCAGCAAGGAAAGGGGCGAACATGAAGCTTTCTTT
TRBV3-1	TRBD2	NA	TRBJ2-2	CASSQERLAGGSGELFF	TGTGCCAGCAGCCAAGAAAGACTAGCGGGAGGTTCCGGGGAGCTGTTTTTT
TRBV29-1	TRBD2	many	TRBJ2-1	CSVVLAVYNEQFF	TGCAGCGTTGTCCTAGCGGTCTACAATGAGCAGTTCTTC
TRBV24-1	NA	NA	TRBJ2-5	CATSDLRRRETQYF	TGTGCCACCAGTGATTTGAGGCGGCGGGAGACCCAGTACTTC
TRBV12-3/TRBV12-4	NA	many	TRBJ2-3	CASSGWGSTDTQYF	TGTGCCAGCAGTGGATGGGGTAGCACAGATACGCAGTATTTT
TRBV28	NA	NA	TRBJ2-7	CASSTRTPLEQYF	TGTGCCAGCAGCACTAGGACCCCTCTCGAGCAGTACTTC
TRBV15	TRBD2	many	TRBJ2-3	CATSRTSGSTDTQYF	TGTGCCACCAGCAGAACTAGCGGGAGCACAGATACGCAGTATTTT
TRBV29-1	TRBD2	NA	TRBJ2-3	CSVRQPSGSPDTQYF	TGCAGCGTAAGACAACCTAGCGGGAGCCCAGATACGCAGTATTTT
TRBV5-6	NA	few	TRBJ1-2	CASSLNLQRSNYGYTF	TGTGCCAGCAGCCTCAACCTACAGAGATCTAACTATGGCTACACCTTC
TRBV11-2	TRBD2	many	TRBJ2-5	CASSLGRAGEETQYF	TGTGCCAGCAGCTTAGGCCGAGCGGGGGAAGAGACCCAGTACTTC
TRBV15	NA	NA	TRBJ2-5	CATSRGQSGETQYF	TGTGCCACCAGCAGAGGCCAATCAGGAGAGACCCAGTACTTC
TRBV11-3	NA	NA	TRBJ2-1	CASSEARTNEQFF	TGTGCCAGCAGCGAAGCGAGGACCAATGAGCAGTTCTTC
TRBV5-1	NA	NA	TRBJ1-3	CASSLDKGYPIYF	TGCGCCAGCAGCTTGGACAAAGGGTACCCCATATATTTT
TRBV7-9	TRBD2	many	TRBJ2-7	CASSLRSSGSYEQYF	TGTGCCAGCAGCTTACGTTCTAGCGGTTCCTACGAGCAGTACTTC
TRBV29-1	NA	many	TRBJ2-7	CSASRAVAGEQYF	TGCAGCGCTTCAAGGGCAGTGGCGGGGGAGCAGTACTTC
TRBV12-3/TRBV12-4	NA	NA	TRBJ2-7	CASSKLDSYEQYF	TGTGCCAGCAGCAAATTGGACAGCTACGAGCAGTACTTC
TRBV20-1	NA	many	TRBJ2-3	CSASRGGRDTQYF	TGCAGTGCCAGTCGGGGTGGCAGGGATACGCAGTATTTT
TRBV3-1	NA	few	TRBJ2-1	CASSPLIFGIRNEQFF	TGTGCCAGCAGCCCCTTGATTTTCGGTATTCGGAATGAGCAGTTCTTC
TRBV18	TRBD1	NA	TRBJ1-1	CASSPLDRGEAFF	TGTGCCAGCTCACCATTGGACAGGGGTGAAGCTTTCTTT
TRBV3-1	NA	NA	TRBJ2-7	CASSHRTRGTYEQYF	TGTGCCAGCAGCCATCGAACCAGGGGTACCTACGAGCAGTACTTC
TRBV7-8	NA	NA	TRBJ2-1	CASSSSDQWLVEQFF	TGTGCCAGCAGCTCATCCGACCAGTGGTTGGTTGAGCAGTTCTTC
TRBV14	NA	few	TRBJ2-5	CASSQDVTQYF	TGTGCCAGCAGCCAAGACGTGACCCAGTACTTC
TRBV29-1	TRBD1	many	TRBJ1-1	CSVGTGVVGTEAFF	TGCAGCGTGGGGACAGGGGTGGTTGGCACTGAAGCTTTCTTT
TRBV15	NA	many	TRBJ2-7	CATSRDPKYEQYF	TGTGCCACCAGCAGAGATCCGAAGTACGAGCAGTACTTC
TRBV5-1	NA	few	TRBJ2-7	CASSLAEGDYEQYF	TGCGCCAGCAGCTTGGCGGAGGGAGACTACGAGCAGTACTTC